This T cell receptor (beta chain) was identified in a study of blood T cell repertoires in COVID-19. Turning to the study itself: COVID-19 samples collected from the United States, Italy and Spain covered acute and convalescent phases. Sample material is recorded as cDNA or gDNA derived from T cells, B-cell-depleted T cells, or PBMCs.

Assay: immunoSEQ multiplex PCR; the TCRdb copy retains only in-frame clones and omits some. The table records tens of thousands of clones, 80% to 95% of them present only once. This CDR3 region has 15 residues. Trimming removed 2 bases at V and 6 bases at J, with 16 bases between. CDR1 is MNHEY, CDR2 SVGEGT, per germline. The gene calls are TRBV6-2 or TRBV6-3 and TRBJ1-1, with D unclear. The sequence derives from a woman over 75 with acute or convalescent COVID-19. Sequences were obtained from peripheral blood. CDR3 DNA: TGTGCCAGCAGTTACGGAGGCGGCCGTTCCCCTGAAGCTTTCTTT. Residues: CASSYGGGRSPEAFF.